This T cell receptor beta chain was sequenced for a study of response to subunit inactivated influenza vaccine. The germline gives CDR1 SGHRS, CDR2 YFSETQ. Trimming stripped 3 bases from V and 5 bases from J, with 11 bases between. CDR3 length: 13 residues. Study results and caveats: T cells newly recruited by each seasonal influenza vaccination are few, the authors suggested.

TCRdb processed the RT-PCR reads anew with MiXCR; each CDR3 protein has one entry. The table lists around 520,000 distinct CDR3 sequences, roughly 10% of them singletons. This clonotype was observed a few times. The antigen remains undetermined. The specimen comprised PBMCs from blood, sampled on the day of vaccination. The receptor was derived from a man between 45 and 60 years old who received an inactivated influenza vaccine. V is TRBV5-1 and J is TRBJ2-5; a possible D gene is TRBD1 (6 bases). This CDR3 reads CASSSGVSETQYF. The CDR3 DNA is TGCGCCAGCAGCTCAGGGGTGTCGGAGACCCAGTACTTC. The full variable domain, with the rest looked up from reference TRBV5-1 and TRBJ2-5, is KAGVTQTPRYLIKTRGQQVTLSCSPISGHRSVSWYQQTPGQGLQFLFEYFSETQRNKGNFPGRFSGRQFSNSRSEMNVSTLELGDSALYLCASSSGVSETQYFGPGTRLLVL.